The 23 T cell receptor beta chains listed next were all sequenced from one sample in a study of blood T cell repertoires in COVID-19. Clones were read by immunoSEQ multiplex PCR, and TCRdb kept only the in-frame ones, dropping some. The sample lists around 260,000 clones, 70% to 85% occurring once. Sequenced material: peripheral blood. The receptors shown here come from a human donor with COVID-19, enrolled during active disease. The donor label of this sample is uncertain.

The V call is TRBV19, the J call TRBJ2-7; possible D gene TRBD1, 6 bases. V was cut by 7 bases and J by 5 bases, with 12 bases left in between. This CDR3 region has 12 residues. CDR1 and CDR2 from the germline V gene are LNHDA and SQIVND (reference sequence). CDR3 region: CASTNGGDEQYF. In DNA, the CDR3 is TGTGCCAGTACTAATGGGGGCGACGAGCAGTACTTC.

The rearrangement links TRBV7-8 to TRBJ1-3; D remains ambiguous. The CDR3 is 16 amino acids. From germline, CDR1 is SGHVS and CDR2 FQNEAQ. Between the trimmed V and J ends, which lost 5 bases and 0 bases, there was a span of 14 bases. CDR3 nucleotides: TGTGCCAGCAGCCTAGGCACGCGAAGCTCTGGAAACACCATATATTTT. It codes for CASSLGTRSSGNTIYF. The variable domain in full, with the rest retrieved from reference TRBV7-8 and TRBJ1-3, is GAGVSQSPRYKVAKRGQDVALRCDPISGHVSLFWYQQALGQGPEFLTYFQNEAQLDKSGLPSDRFFAERPEGSVSTLKIQRTQQEDSAVYLCASSLGTRSSGNTIYFGEGSWLTVV.

The CDR3 reads CASSIPGGDQPQHF. In DNA form, the CDR3 reads TGTGCCAGTAGTATTCCGGGGGGCGATCAGCCCCAGCATTTT. V usage is TRBV19 and J usage is TRBJ1-5; the D gene is possibly TRBD1 (6 bases). Germline V gene lookup returns CDR1 LNHDA and CDR2 SQIVND (reference sequence). The V and J ends lost 3 bases and 5 bases respectively, with 11 bases between them. This CDR3 region has 14 residues.

The chain carries TRBV4-3 and TRBJ2-1; 10 nucleotides align to TRBD2. Germline V lookup: CDR1 LGHNA, CDR2 YSLEER. This CDR3 has 14 residues. V was clipped by 4 bases and J by 10 bases; unmatched bases: 7. The CDR3 reads CASSPGPSGSEQFF. The CDR3 region has the DNA TGCGCCAGCAGCCCCGGTCCTAGCGGGAGCGAGCAGTTCTTC.

The CDR3 DNA reads TGTGCCAGCAGCGATAGACAGGGATACGGGGCCAACGTCCTGACTTTC. As protein: CASSDRQGYGANVLTF. The chain carries TRBV9 and TRBJ2-6; the match to TRBD1 covers 7 bases. J lost 4 bases, V lost 3 bases, and 7 bases had no gene match. Germline V gene lookup returns CDR1 SGDLS and CDR2 YYNGEE. This CDR3 comprises 16 residues.

This clone was observed many times. The rearrangement joins TRBV5-4 to TRBJ1-1; D gene unclear. Trimming stripped 1 base from V and 7 bases from J, with 20 bases between. Germline values: CDR1 SGHNT, CDR2 YYREEE (reference sequence). This CDR3 is 16 amino acids long. CDR3 DNA sequence: TGTGCCAGCAGCTTGTGGGAGGGCGGCTCGACATATGAAGCTTTCTTT. Protein: CASSLWEGGSTYEAFF.

CDR3 in amino acids: CASSQPGVFEKLFF. The CDR3 DNA reads TGTGCCAGCAGCCAACCAGGGGTGTTTGAAAAACTGTTTTTT. This chain uses TRBV7-2 with TRBJ1-4, with TRBD1 as a possible D gene (6 bases). CDR1 is SGHTA and CDR2 is FQGNSA in the germline V gene. This CDR3 has 14 residues. Trimming pared 5 bases from V and 7 bases from J, leaving 14 bases between.

The sample holds a few counts of this clone. V gene TRBV27 combines with J gene TRBJ2-5, with 9 bases fitting TRBD2. With 5 bases clipped from V and 4 bases from J, the junction kept 11 bases outside the gene matches. Germline CDR1 and CDR2: MNHEY and SMNVEV (reference sequence). The CDR3 consists of 16 residues. The CDR3 here is CASSPYPLAGRETQYF. In DNA form, the CDR3 reads TGTGCCAGCAGTCCCTACCCCCTAGCGGGACGAGAGACCCAGTACTTC.

This CDR3 is CASSLEVNSPLHF. The CDR3 DNA sequence: TGTGCCAGCAGCTTGGAGGTCAATTCACCCCTCCACTTT. This chain joins TRBV7-9 and TRBJ1-6, with unresolved D. The CDR3 covers 13 residues. V was shortened by 3 bases and J by 7 bases, with 7 bases between the two germline ends. Per germline, CDR1 SEHNR and CDR2 FQNEAQ (reference sequence).

This chain uses TRBV5-4 with TRBJ1-2; possible D gene TRBD1, 6 bases. Trimming removed 5 bases from V and 8 bases from J, with 16 bases in between. The germline V gene encodes CDR1 SGHNT and CDR2 YYREEE (reference sequence). This CDR3 region has 13 residues. In DNA, the CDR3 is TGTGCCAGCAGGTCTACAGGGAGAAGAGGCTACACCTTC. Its translation is CASRSTGRRGYTF.

The rearrangement uses TRBV27 and TRBJ1-6; maybe TRBD1 (6 bases). The germline gives CDR1 MNHEY, CDR2 SMNVEV (reference sequence). The CDR3 length is 13 residues. V lost 8 bases and J lost 10, with 15 bases in between. Written as DNA, the CDR3 is TGTGCCAGCGCCGGGGCAGGGGTCTCACCCCTCCACTTT. It specifies CASAGAGVSPLHF.

The gene calls are TRBV29-1 and TRBJ1-1; possible D gene TRBD1, 6 bases. The length of the CDR3 is 14 residues. Per germline, CDR1 SQVTM and CDR2 ANQGSEA. V lost 7 bases and J lost 0, with 15 bases in between. CDR3 region: CSGVLGTMNTEAFF. The CDR3 bases are TGCAGCGGCGTTTTGGGGACAATGAACACTGAAGCTTTCTTT.

The J gene is TRBJ2-3, the V gene TRBV4-1; the D is unclear. The CDR3 totals 14 residues. Germline V gene lookup returns CDR1 MGHRA and CDR2 YSYEKL. The V and J ends lost 3 bases and 6 bases respectively, with 13 bases between them. The chain's CDR3 is CASSQAMSRDTQYF. Here the CDR3 DNA reads TGCGCCAGCAGCCAGGCCATGTCCAGGGATACGCAGTATTTT.

V is TRBV28 and J is TRBJ1-2; weak D call: TRBD1 (6 bases). Between the trimmed V and J ends, which lost 6 bases and 2 bases, there was a span of 19 bases. The CDR3 contains 16 residues. Germline V gene lookup returns CDR1 MDHEN and CDR2 SYDVKM. The CDR3 reads CASRISGTPRNYGYTF. CDR3 bases: TGTGCCAGCAGAATATCCGGGACACCGAGGAACTATGGCTACACCTTC.

There are a few counts of this clone. The sample contains more than one DNA sequence encoding this CDR3. In DNA form, the CDR3 reads TGTGCCAGTAGTAATACAGGGAACACTGAAGCTTTCTTT. This codes for CASSNTGNTEAFF. The chain links TRBV19 to TRBJ1-1; tentatively, D is TRBD1 (5 bases). There are 13 residues in the CDR3. Germline lookup yields CDR1 LNHDA and CDR2 SQIVND (reference sequence). V lost 4 bases to trimming and J lost 1 base, with 7 bases between them. The whole variable domain, filled in from reference TRBV19 and TRBJ1-1, reads DGGITQSPKYLFRKEGQNVTLSCEQNLNHDAMYWYRQDPGQGLRLIYYSQIVNDFQKGDIAEGYSVSREKKESFPLTVTSAQKNPTAFYLCASSNTGNTEAFFGQGTRLTVV.

J is TRBJ2-1 and V is TRBV5-1, with 13 bases matching TRBD2. CDR3 length: 16 amino acids. J was trimmed by 7 bases and V by 5 bases; bases with no gene match: 9. The germline CDR1 and CDR2 sequences are SGHRS and YFSETQ. The CDR3 nucleotides read TGCGCCAGCAGTTATGGACTAGCGGGAGTCCCTAATGAGCAGTTCTTC. Its translation is CASSYGLAGVPNEQFF.

The V and J genes are TRBV2 and TRBJ1-2; 12 nucleotides match TRBD1. Germline V gives CDR1 SNHLY, CDR2 FYNNEI. This CDR3 is built from 14 residues. V was pared by 4 bases and J by 4 bases, with 1 base of the junction left unmatched. The CDR3 DNA reads TGTGCCAGCAGTGGGGGACAGGGGGCCTATGGCTACACCTTC. It codes for CASSGGQGAYGYTF.

The chain joins TRBV20-1 to TRBJ2-7; D gene ambiguous. This CDR3 has 11 amino acids. The germline V gene encodes CDR1 DFQATT and CDR2 SNEGSKA (reference sequence). The germline V and J ends were trimmed by 0 bases and 3 bases, with 3 bases remaining between them. The CDR3: CSARDLYEQYF. The CDR3 coding sequence is TGCAGTGCTAGAGATCTCTACGAGCAGTACTTC.

This rearrangement joins TRBV6-6 to TRBJ2-5, with 7 bases identical to TRBD1. This CDR3 comprises 15 residues. With V trimmed by 4 bases and J by 5 bases, 10 bases remained unmatched. The germline CDR1 and CDR2 sequences are MNHNY and SVGAGI (reference sequence). CDR3 nucleotide sequence: TGTGCCAGCAGTTGGGAGTCGACAGGGCTGGAGACCCAGTACTTC. This gives the protein CASSWESTGLETQYF.

The J gene is TRBJ1-6, the V gene TRBV6-2 or TRBV6-3, with 7 bases identical to TRBD1. V was pared by 6 bases and J by 14 bases, with 13 bases of the junction left unmatched. Germline assignment: CDR1 MNHEY and CDR2 SVGEGT. The CDR3 extends over 14 amino acids. The CDR3 loop reads CASSLGTALVALHF. The CDR3 DNA sequence: TGTGCCAGCAGCCTTGGGACAGCCCTCGTGGCCCTCCACTTT.

V is TRBV2 and J is TRBJ1-6; no firm D call. The CDR3 covers 14 residues. The germline V gene has CDR1 SNHLY and CDR2 FYNNEI. Trimming took 3 bases from V and 6 from J, leaving 9 bases between them. The CDR3 loop is CASSDQKSNSPLHF. The CDR3 DNA reads TGTGCCAGCAGTGATCAGAAAAGTAATTCACCCCTCCACTTT.

This rearrangement joins TRBV30 to TRBJ2-7; a weak D match, TRBD1 (5 bases). The V gene lost 5 bases and the J gene lost 7 bases, with 18 bases spanning the gap. The CDR3 sequence is 13 residues long. CDR1 is GTSNPN and CDR2 is SVGIG in the germline V gene (reference sequence). The DNA of the CDR3 is TGTGCCTGGGCCAAGGGGCACCGAGTGGAGCAGTACTTC. It yields the protein CAWAKGHRVEQYF.

This sequence joins TRBV5-6 and TRBJ2-7; 9 nucleotides align to TRBD2. Trimming took 4 bases from V and 0 from J; bases not matched to a gene: 8. The V gene's germline CDR1 is SGHDT and CDR2 YYEEEE. The CDR3 contains 16 residues. This chain's CDR3 is CASSPVRLADSYEQYF. The CDR3 nucleotides read TGTGCCAGCAGCCCCGTAAGACTAGCGGACTCCTACGAGCAGTACTTC. Combining the CDR3 with reference TRBV5-6 and TRBJ2-7 gives the whole variable domain DAGVTQSPTHLIKTRGQQVTLRCSPKSGHDTVSWYQQALGQGPQFIFQYYEEEERQRGNFPDRFSGHQFPNYSSELNVNALLLGDSALYLCASSPVRLADSYEQYFGPGTRLTVT.